The 23 T cell receptor beta chains in this list originate from one sample, sequenced in a study of T cell responses to AZD1222 COVID-19 vaccine. Data came from immunoSEQ multiplex PCR; TCRdb stores just in-frame clones and leaves some out. The sample has tens of thousands of clones, approximately 90% seen once. The source material was peripheral blood, sampled on day 0 of MenACWY control vaccination. Receptors originate from an adult in good health.

In its sample, this clone was seen once. The gene calls are TRBV6-5 and TRBJ1-1; no clear D gene. Per the germline V gene, CDR1 is MNHEY and CDR2 is SVGAGI. Between the trimmed V and J ends, which lost 2 bases and 4 bases, there was a span of 8 bases. The CDR3 sequence is 13 residues long. This CDR3 is CASSYGVFTEAFF. The DNA for the CDR3 is TGTGCCAGCAGTTACGGTGTCTTCACTGAAGCTTTCTTT.

The chain is built from TRBV12-5 and TRBJ1-2; 8 bases match TRBD1. CDR1 and CDR2 from the germline V gene are LGHNT and FRNRAP. Trimming cost V 3 bases and J 7 bases; bases outside gene matches: 7. The CDR3 extends over 14 amino acids. CDR3 sequence reads: CASGFETGERGYTF. The CDR3 coding sequence is TGTGCTAGTGGTTTTGAGACAGGGGAGCGTGGCTACACCTTC. The whole variable domain, filled in from reference TRBV12-5 and TRBJ1-2, reads DARVTQTPRHKVTEMGQEVTMRCQPILGHNTVFWYRQTMMQGLELLAYFRNRAPLDDSGMPKDRFSAEMPDATLATLKIQPSEPRDSAVYFCASGFETGERGYTFGSGTRLTVV.

The V and J genes are TRBV7-2 and TRBJ2-7; 8 bases are shared with TRBD2. From germline, CDR1 is SGHTA and CDR2 FQGNSA. J was trimmed by 3 bases and V by 9 bases; bases with no gene match: 10. The length of the CDR3 is 14 residues. The CDR3 nucleotides read TGTGCCAGTTCCGGTGCGACTAGCGTCTACGAGCAGTACTTC. Amino acid sequence: CASSGATSVYEQYF.

The rearrangement uses TRBV6-4 and TRBJ2-2; 7 bases align to TRBD1. CDR3 length equals 13 residues. The germline CDR1 and CDR2 sequences are MRHNA and SNTAGT. J lost 6 bases, V lost 4 bases, and 2 bases had no gene match. This CDR3 is CASSGTGAGELFF. The CDR3 nucleotides read TGTGCCAGCAGTGGAACAGGGGCCGGGGAGCTGTTTTTT.

The chain is built from TRBV4-1 and TRBJ1-1, with 8 bases matching TRBD1. The CDR3 loop spans 13 amino acids. CDR1 and CDR2 (germline): MGHRA, YSYEKL. V trimming: 4 bases; J trimming: 9 bases; junction bases outside the gene matches: 7. CDR3 amino acids: CASSPPGQGKAFF. The CDR3 DNA sequence: TGCGCCAGCAGCCCGCCCGGACAGGGAAAAGCTTTCTTT.

The rearrangement links TRBV27 to TRBJ2-2; 12 nucleotides match TRBD2. The CDR3 runs 17 residues. Trimming removed 8 bases from V and 0 bases from J; junction bases left unmatched: 7. Germline V gene sequence: CDR1 MNHEY, CDR2 SMNVEV (reference sequence). CDR3 sequence (DNA): TGTGCCAGCTTTTTACTAGCGGGAGGATCGAACACCGGGGAGCTGTTTTTT. Translation gives CASFLLAGGSNTGELFF.

This chain uses TRBV7-2 with TRBJ2-1, with 13 nucleotides matching TRBD2. Germline-derived CDR1 and CDR2 are SGHTA and FQGNSA. Losses at the gene ends were 5 bases for V and 5 bases for J; bases not matched to a gene: 6. CDR3 length: 16 amino acids. This chain's CDR3 is CASSASGTSGNNEQFF. The CDR3 DNA reads TGTGCCAGCAGCGCATCCGGGACTAGCGGGAACAATGAGCAGTTCTTC.

The rearrangement joins TRBV11-2 to TRBJ2-1, with 8 bases matching TRBD1. The V segment lost 5 bases and the J segment 0 bases; nucleotides outside the gene matches: 3. This CDR3 spans 15 amino acids. Per the germline V gene, CDR1 is SGHAT and CDR2 is FQNNGV. CDR3 nucleotides: TGTGCCAGCAGCCATACAGGGGGCTCCTACAATGAGCAGTTCTTC. It specifies CASSHTGGSYNEQFF. The full variable domain, in which reference TRBV11-2 and TRBJ2-1 provide the parts outside the CDR3, is EAGVAQSPRYKIIEKRQSVAFWCNPISGHATLYWYQQILGQGPKLLIQFQNNGVVDDSQLPKDRFSAERLKGVDSTLKIQPAKLEDSAVYLCASSHTGGSYNEQFFGPGTRLTVL.

The V call is TRBV30, the J call TRBJ1-2; weak D call: TRBD1 (5 bases). CDR1 and CDR2 (germline): GTSNPN, SVGIG (reference sequence). The CDR3 contains 12 residues. V lost 5 bases, J lost 5 bases, and 12 bases lay in between. CDR3 DNA: TGTGCCTGGCGGGGGAATCAGTATGGCTACACCTTC. Residues: CAWRGNQYGYTF.

The rearrangement joins TRBV5-1 to TRBJ2-7; TRBD1 or TRBD2 may be the D gene (6 bases each). The CDR3 runs to 15 residues. V gave up 0 bases and J gave up 2 bases, with 12 bases separating them. CDR1 and CDR2 (germline): SGHRS, YFSETQ. As DNA, the CDR3 is TGCGCCAGCAGCTTGGTGGGGGGCGGTACCTACGAGCAGTACTTC. Translating gives CASSLVGGGTYEQYF.

This chain links TRBV11-1 with TRBJ2-7, with D maybe TRBD2 (6 bases). The CDR3 runs 14 residues. Germline CDR1 is SGHAT and CDR2 is FQDESV (reference sequence). V was clipped by 4 bases and J by 1 base, with 11 bases between them. CDR3 in amino acids: CASSWRADSYEQYF. The CDR3 nucleotides are TGTGCCAGCAGCTGGAGGGCTGATTCCTACGAGCAGTACTTC.

Here the CDR3 DNA reads TGTGCCAGCATAAGAGCCACCTCTACCACTGAAGCTTTCTTT. Its translation: CASIRATSTTEAFF. The V gene is TRBV2, the J gene TRBJ1-1; D unresolved. V dropped 7 bases and J dropped 4 bases, with 16 bases sitting between them. Germline V gene sequence: CDR1 SNHLY, CDR2 FYNNEI. This CDR3 comprises 14 residues.

The chain uses TRBV5-1 and TRBJ2-3, with D perhaps TRBD1 (6 bases). This CDR3 has 16 residues. Germline V CDR1 and CDR2: SGHRS, YFSETQ. Between the trimmed V and J ends, which lost 7 bases and 3 bases, there was a span of 21 bases. CDR3 loop: CASASPQGEVTDTQYF. CDR3 bases: TGCGCCAGCGCAAGCCCACAGGGAGAGGTTACAGATACGCAGTATTTT.

The rearrangement uses TRBV18 and TRBJ1-1, with unresolved D. The ends were cut back, 4 bases at V and 8 bases at J, with 17 bases in the middle. Per germline, CDR1 KGHSH and CDR2 LQKENI. The CDR3 length is 14 residues. For the CDR3, the DNA is TGTGCCAGCTCACGTGGAGGTCAGGCCCCAGAAGCTTTCTTT. Translated: CASSRGGQAPEAFF.

This chain uses TRBV9 with TRBJ1-5; D call uncertain. CDR1 is SGDLS, CDR2 YYNGEE, per germline. The CDR3 consists of 15 residues. V dropped 0 bases and J dropped 0 bases, with 7 bases sitting between them. The CDR3 protein is CASSVDGDSNQPQHF. Written as DNA, the CDR3 is TGTGCCAGCAGCGTAGACGGGGATAGCAATCAGCCCCAGCATTTT.

The chain carries TRBV30 and TRBJ1-2; 9 bases line up with TRBD1. The ends lost 3 bases at V and 6 bases at J; junction bases unmatched: 5. The germline gives CDR1 GTSNPN, CDR2 SVGIG (reference sequence). This CDR3 is built from 13 residues. CDR3 amino acids: CAWRGQGMHGYTF. The DNA for the CDR3 is TGTGCCTGGAGAGGACAGGGGATGCATGGCTACACCTTC. Combining the CDR3 with reference TRBV30 and TRBJ1-2 gives the whole variable domain SQTIHQWPATLVQPVGSPLSLECTVEGTSNPNLYWYRQAAGRGLQLLFYSVGIGQISSEVPQNLSASRPQDRQFILSSKKLLLSDSGFYLCAWRGQGMHGYTFGSGTRLTVV.

This clone showed up just once. This chain joins TRBV30 and TRBJ2-2, with D tentatively TRBD1 (6 bases). Trimming took off 2 bases at V and 2 bases at J, with 9 bases between the two ends. The germline CDR1 and CDR2 sequences are GTSNPN and SVGIG (reference sequence). The CDR3 sequence is 14 residues long. CDR3 DNA sequence: TGTGCCTGGAGTCGACAGGTTAACACCGGGGAGCTGTTTTTT. Amino acids: CAWSRQVNTGELFF.

The chain is built from TRBV6-2 or TRBV6-3 and TRBJ2-7; D is unresolved. V was clipped by 6 bases and J by 5 bases, with 11 bases between them. The V gene's germline CDR1 is MNHEY and CDR2 SVGEGT. CDR3 size: 12 residues. CDR3 sequence: CASSRTSHEQYF. CDR3 coding DNA: TGTGCCAGCAGCCGGACGTCGCACGAGCAGTACTTC.

J is TRBJ1-2 and V is TRBV4-1; a weak D match, TRBD1 (5 bases). V was trimmed by 0 bases and J by 6 bases, leaving 14 bases between them. The CDR3 has 15 amino acids. Looked up from germline, CDR1 is MGHRA and CDR2 is YSYEKL. The CDR3 reads CASSQDMRGLNGYTF. As DNA, the CDR3 is TGCGCCAGCAGCCAAGATATGAGGGGACTCAATGGCTACACCTTC.

The chain recombines TRBV7-2 with TRBJ1-2, with D unclear. This CDR3 is 12 amino acids long. Trimming cost V 4 bases and J 4 bases, with 7 bases left between them. The germline CDR1 and CDR2 sequences are SGHTA and FQGNSA. The CDR3 protein is CASSYLGYGYTF. In DNA form, the CDR3 reads TGTGCCAGCAGCTACTTAGGCTATGGCTACACCTTC.

DNA for the CDR3: TGTGCCAGCAGTTCCGGGACTAGCGGCCCAACGCAGTACTTC. Protein: CASSSGTSGPTQYF. The chain carries TRBV28 and TRBJ2-7; TRBD2 matches 11 bases. Trimming at V came to 4 bases and at J to 9 bases, leaving 8 bases not matched to a gene. The CDR3 has 14 residues. Germline CDR1 MDHEN, CDR2 SYDVKM.

The V gene is TRBV7-8, the J gene TRBJ2-1; possibly TRBD2 for D (6 bases). Germline-derived CDR1 and CDR2 are SGHVS and FQNEAQ. The CDR3 totals 22 residues. V gave up 1 base and J gave up 8 bases, with 36 bases separating them. CDR3 amino acids: CASSLGYEGVADSIEVGYEQFF. DNA for the CDR3: TGTGCCAGCAGCTTAGGGTACGAAGGTGTAGCGGACTCTATTGAAGTGGGGTATGAGCAGTTCTTC.

V gene TRBV11-2 combines with J gene TRBJ1-2; 7 bases align to TRBD1. The germline V gene encodes CDR1 SGHAT and CDR2 FQNNGV. V shed 6 bases and J 5 bases; nucleotides not matched to a gene: 18. The CDR3 is 17 residues long. The chain's CDR3 is CASSTWGVRGTAYGYTF. CDR3 in DNA: TGTGCCAGCAGTACCTGGGGCGTCAGGGGGACCGCTTATGGCTACACCTTC.